The source of this TCR beta chain is a study of T-cell reconstitution after alpha-beta-depleted transplantation in children. Study outcomes and limitations: A year had passed since transplant, and T-cell counts and diversity by then came mostly from newly produced T cells. Several hundred expanded graft clones reportedly gave rise to the alpha-beta T cells present about two months after transplant.

Germline-derived CDR1 and CDR2 are SGDLS and YYNGEE. The CDR3 covers 14 residues. The V end lost 4 bases, the J end lost 5 bases, and 15 bases lay between the germline ends. Unique molecular identifiers featured in how the TCRbeta library was prepared. TCRdb ran MiXCR on the PCR reads and lists one entry per CDR3 protein. The profile shows roughly 420,000 distinct CDR3 sequences, 16% of them singletons. Regarding this clonotype: Its antigen remains unidentified.

Source: PBMCs, mostly from graft donor cells, taken 360 days after TCRalphabeta/CD19-depleted stem cell transplant. The chain joins TRBV9 to TRBJ2-5, with D possibly TRBD1 on 5 matching bases. This TCR came from a boy under two years old who had a stem cell transplant for Wiskott-Aldrich syndrome, so the T cells may come from the graft donor. The CDR3 loop reads CASSWGPNGETQYF. DNA of the CDR3: TGTGCCAGCAGCTGGGGCCCAAATGGGGAGACCCAGTACTTC.